This T cell receptor (beta chain) was captured by sequencing in a study of T cell responses to AZD1222 COVID-19 vaccine. General study points: Only a handful of AZD1222 recipients tested seropositive at baseline. Clonal diversity was possibly underestimated, and the donors were mostly white British, with more females.

The method was immunoSEQ multiplex PCR; TCRdb's version includes in-frame clones alone and lacks a portion of them. This sample carries 150,000 to 200,000 clones, just under 95% of them seen once, and the ten largest clones take 0.9%. About this clone itself: Its antigen is unknown.

There are 11 residues in the CDR3. Trimming left V 6 bases short and J 6 bases short, with 9 bases between. Germline CDR1 reads ENHRY; CDR2 reads SYGVKD. V is TRBV10-3 and J is TRBJ2-7; D is undetermined. The sample here was peripheral blood, taken on day 0 of AZD1222 vaccination. This receptor was identified in an adult in good health. The CDR3 protein is CAISSLGEQYF. Here the CDR3 DNA reads TGTGCCATCAGCAGCCTCGGCGAGCAGTACTTC.